The 16 T cell receptor beta chains in this list originate from one sample, sequenced in a study of beta chain features in type 1 diabetes. Reverse transcription of all isolated RNA meant that expressed TCRB transcripts were sequenced. The table came from immunoSEQ multiplex PCR; TCRdb's copy has only in-frame clones and leaves some out. The sample yields almost 350,000 clones, roughly 8% seen once. The sequenced material came from central memory CD4+ T cells from blood. These TCRs come from a woman aged 18-30 years in good health.

This clone was observed a handful of times. One base away lies a much larger clone, so this may be a sequencing read error. The conserved phenylalanine or tryptophan normally closing the CDR3 is absent here, so this likely arose from a read error. This chain connects TRBV7-9 to TRBJ1-4, with D tentatively TRBD1 (6 bases). Trimming removed 5 bases at V and 6 bases at J, with 10 bases between. The CDR3 length is 13 residues. Germline loops: CDR1 SEHNR, CDR2 FQNEAQ (reference sequence). CDR3 nucleotide sequence: TGTGCCAGCAGCCTAGGACAGTATGAAAAACTGTTTCTT. It specifies CASSLGQYEKLFL.

Only a few counts were recorded for this clone. V gene TRBV5-6 combines with J gene TRBJ2-7; D may be TRBD2 (6 bases). CDR3 size: 14 residues. Germline V gene data show CDR1 as SGHDT and CDR2 as YYEEEE. Trimming took 0 bases from V and 1 from J, leaving 8 bases between them. CDR3 protein: CASSLGLGSYEQYF. For the CDR3, the DNA is TGTGCCAGCAGCTTGGGACTAGGGTCCTACGAGCAGTACTTC.

The chain has TRBV6-5 and TRBJ1-5; no definite D call. V was cut by 2 bases and J by 0 bases, with 2 bases left in between. Per the germline V gene, CDR1 is MNHEY and CDR2 is SVGAGI. The CDR3 has 13 residues. The CDR3 DNA follows: TGTGCCAGCAGTTACGATAGCAATCAGCCCCAGCATTTT. Amino acid sequence: CASSYDSNQPQHF.

This chain uses TRBV7-8 with TRBJ2-3, with TRBD1 identical over 7 bases. Germline CDR1 is SGHVS and CDR2 is FQNEAQ. The V segment lost 4 bases and the J segment 4 bases; nucleotides outside the gene matches: 5. This CDR3 comprises 14 residues. The CDR3 DNA reads as TGTGCCAGCAGCTCAACAGGGGTCCCAGATACGCAGTATTTT. It specifies CASSSTGVPDTQYF.

V and J are TRBV11-2 and TRBJ2-1; D remains unclear. The CDR3 has 12 residues. Germline CDR1 SGHAT, CDR2 FQNNGV. Trimming shortened V by 4 bases and J by 15 bases, and 16 bases separated the two germline ends. The CDR3 DNA follows: TGTGCCAGCAGCTCCTCCCGACTTAAGGGGTTCTTC. Translated, it gives CASSSSRLKGFF.

The chain has TRBV19 and TRBJ2-7; the match to TRBD1 covers 7 bases. The CDR3 is made up of 15 amino acids. V gave up 6 bases and J gave up 7 bases; unmatched junction bases: 15. Germline V gene sequence: CDR1 LNHDA, CDR2 SQIVND (reference sequence). The CDR3 sequence: CASRPNGQARWEQYF. CDR3 DNA sequence: TGTGCCAGTAGACCTAACGGACAGGCCCGGTGGGAGCAGTACTTC.

V is TRBV5-8 and J is TRBJ2-1; D is uncertain. CDR3 size: 12 residues. The germline V gene has CDR1 SGHTS and CDR2 YDEGEE. V shed 0 bases and J shed 9 bases, with 7 bases lying between them. The CDR3 sequence is CASSLAPSEQFF. The CDR3 nucleotides are TGTGCCAGCAGCTTGGCACCCAGTGAGCAGTTCTTC.

This clone has a handful of counts. The chain couples TRBV29-1 to TRBJ2-7; no firm D call. Germline V gene sequence: CDR1 SQVTM, CDR2 ANQGSEA. The CDR3 extends over 11 amino acids. Trimming pared 6 bases from V and 4 bases from J, leaving 10 bases between. This CDR3 reads CSVQEVYEQYF. The CDR3 nucleotides are TGCAGCGTCCAAGAGGTTTACGAGCAGTACTTC.

This clone was seen more than once but under ten times. The genes are TRBV19 and TRBJ2-3, with unresolved D. Germline-derived CDR1 and CDR2 are LNHDA and SQIVND (reference sequence). V lost 3 bases, J lost 0 bases, and 10 bases lay in between. This CDR3 has 15 amino acids. The CDR3 here is CASSMIDSSTDTQYF. CDR3 coding DNA: TGTGCCAGTAGTATGATCGACTCTAGCACAGATACGCAGTATTTT.

Only one count was recorded for this clone. The rearrangement links TRBV6-6 to TRBJ1-1; D not certain. The CDR3 totals 13 residues. V lost 3 bases and J lost 6, with 11 bases in between. Per germline, CDR1 MNHNY and CDR2 SVGAGI (reference sequence). CDR3 bases: TGTGCCAGCAGTTATTCTTCGGCTTCTGAAGCTTTCTTT. As protein: CASSYSSASEAFF.

CDR3: CSVVFGLSGLGETQYF. The DNA of the CDR3 is TGCAGCGTTGTGTTTGGACTGAGCGGGTTGGGAGAGACCCAGTACTTC. The rearrangement uses TRBV29-1 and TRBJ2-5; weak D call: TRBD2 (6 bases). Per germline, CDR1 SQVTM and CDR2 ANQGSEA. Trimming shortened V by 4 bases and J by 4 bases, and 22 bases separated the two germline ends. The CDR3 has 16 residues.

This clone has just a few counts. The rearrangement joins TRBV2 to TRBJ2-5, with D possibly TRBD2 on 6 matching bases. The V gene's germline CDR1 is SNHLY and CDR2 FYNNEI. V was cut by 4 bases and J by 6 bases, with 18 bases left in between. The CDR3 is 15 residues long. The CDR3 here is CASSAFSGGVKTQYF. For the CDR3, the DNA is TGTGCCAGCAGTGCTTTTAGTGGAGGGGTGAAGACCCAGTACTTC.

This clone was counted a few times. This chain connects TRBV11-2 to TRBJ2-3, with 9 nucleotides matching TRBD2. The V segment lost 6 bases and the J segment 3 bases; nucleotides outside the gene matches: 7. The CDR3 runs 15 residues. Germline assignment: CDR1 SGHAT and CDR2 FQNNGV. CDR3 coding DNA: TGTGCCAGCAGTCGATGGACTAGCGTTACAGATACGCAGTATTTT. The encoded protein is CASSRWTSVTDTQYF.

This clone was detected many times. The V gene is TRBV6-5, the J gene TRBJ1-5; TRBD1 is a possible D gene (5 bases). CDR1 is MNHEY, CDR2 SVGAGI, per germline. The germline V and J ends were trimmed by 8 bases and 2 bases, with 16 bases remaining between them. The CDR3 extends over 15 amino acids. CDR3 sequence: CASGREGGGNQPQHF. The CDR3 bases are TGTGCCAGCGGCAGGGAGGGCGGCGGCAATCAGCCCCAGCATTTT.

This chain links TRBV7-2 with TRBJ2-7, with D maybe TRBD2 (6 bases). CDR3 size: 16 residues. Germline loops: CDR1 SGHTA, CDR2 FQGNSA. The V end was cut by 5 bases, the J end by 6 bases, with 23 bases between. The CDR3 protein is CASSRNRPGVGREQYF. The CDR3 nucleotides are TGTGCCAGCAGCCGGAATAGACCGGGGGTAGGGCGCGAGCAGTACTTC.

This clone was counted a few times. The chain employs TRBV4-1 and TRBJ2-1; maybe TRBD2 (6 bases). The CDR3 length is 15 residues. The germline V gene encodes CDR1 MGHRA and CDR2 YSYEKL. V lost 0 bases and J lost 7, with 13 bases in between. The CDR3 is CASSQEGLRHNEQFF. DNA of the CDR3: TGCGCCAGCAGCCAAGAGGGACTTCGACATAATGAGCAGTTCTTC.